These 24 T cell receptor beta chains were sequenced from one sample in a study of blood T cells in healthy people across ages (dated by TCRdb to between 2014 and 2016). The method behind the library was 5' RACE. The sample was run on an Illumina HiSeq 2500. The second PCR ran for about 7 to 11 cycles and used a J-beta primer mix along with a sample-barcoded 5' primer. Starting from the raw public reads, TCRdb applied fastp trimming at Q25, assembled clones with MiXCR and retained in-frame beta chains. Rows are combined by CDR3 protein, so each entry shows the most common genes and DNA. For this sample there are about 570,000 distinct CDR3 sequences; 27% appear just once. The ten largest make up 18% of the sample. The sequenced sample was blood. The receptors were gathered from a woman in her 70s in good health.

This chain joins TRBV5-1 and TRBJ2-4, with 15 positions matching TRBD2. Trimming at V came to 4 bases and at J to 6 bases, leaving 20 bases not matched to a gene. Germline CDR1 reads SGHRS; CDR2 reads YFSETQ. The CDR3 runs to 21 residues. This chain's CDR3 is CASSPEGRTGTSGGSGNIQYF. The DNA for the CDR3 is TGCGCCAGCAGCCCAGAGGGACGGACGGGGACTAGCGGGGGGAGTGGAAACATTCAGTACTTC.

The CDR3 sequence is CASSQAFGYEQYF. DNA of the CDR3: TGTGCCAGCAGCCAAGCATTCGGTTACGAGCAGTACTTC. The rearrangement links TRBV11-3 to TRBJ2-7, with D unresolved. From germline, CDR1 is SGHNT and CDR2 YENEEA. The CDR3 totals 13 residues. V lost 5 bases, J lost 4 bases, and 12 bases lay in between.

This clonotype occurred a few times. The chain couples TRBV5-1 to TRBJ2-5; 7 positions match TRBD2. The junction had 4 bases not matched to a gene; V was cut back by 4 bases and J by 4 bases. The germline gives CDR1 SGHRS, CDR2 YFSETQ. This CDR3 is 13 amino acids long. CDR3: CASSVGGIETQYF. For the CDR3, the DNA is TGCGCCAGCAGCGTGGGGGGGATAGAGACCCAGTACTTC.

The rearrangement links TRBV7-9 to TRBJ2-1; 7 bases align to TRBD1. Germline trimming cut 6 bases from V and 4 bases from J; bases unmatched to any gene: 9. The CDR3 loop spans 15 amino acids. In germline, CDR1 is SEHNR, CDR2 FQNEAQ (reference sequence). CDR3 sequence: CASREGDSTYNEQFF. The DNA for the CDR3 is TGTGCCAGCAGAGAGGGGGACAGTACATACAATGAGCAGTTCTTC.

This chain connects TRBV20-1 to TRBJ1-3, with D perhaps matching TRBD1 (5 bases). From germline, CDR1 is DFQATT and CDR2 SNEGSKA (reference sequence). V was cut by 5 bases and J by 3 bases, with 20 bases left in between. CDR3 length: 16 residues. In nucleotides, the CDR3 is TGCAGTGCTCGGGCGGGGGGAAGTAGAGGTGGAAACACCATATATTTT. As protein: CSARAGGSRGGNTIYF.

The V gene is TRBV7-2, the J gene TRBJ2-1; 12 bases are shared with TRBD2. This CDR3 has 18 residues. V shed 4 bases, J shed 1 base, and the junction held 8 bases outside the gene matches. Germline CDR1 is SGHTA and CDR2 is FQGNSA. CDR3 DNA sequence: TGTGCCAGCAGCTCTAGGACTAGCGGGGAAACTTCCTACAATGAGCAGTTCTTC. This sequence encodes CASSSRTSGETSYNEQFF.

The J gene is TRBJ2-5, the V gene TRBV6-6; tentatively, D is TRBD2 (6 bases). From germline, CDR1 is MNHNY and CDR2 SVGAGI (reference sequence). CDR3 length: 14 residues. Trimming took 6 bases from V and 0 from J, leaving 11 bases between them. CDR3 nucleotide sequence: TGTGCCAGCAGCACTAGGGACTACCAAGAGACCCAGTACTTC. Protein product: CASSTRDYQETQYF.

This clonotype was counted a few times. The J gene is TRBJ1-3, the V gene TRBV20-1, with unresolved D. CDR1 DFQATT and CDR2 SNEGSKA come from the germline V gene (reference sequence). The CDR3 sequence is 13 residues long. Trimming removed 0 bases from V and 4 bases from J, with 7 bases in between. The CDR3 loop reads CSARDRGGNTIYF. CDR3 DNA: TGCAGTGCTAGAGACCGAGGAGGAAACACCATATATTTT.

The table lists this clonotype with a few counts. This chain's CDR3 is CASSRSDSAGEQYF. The CDR3 DNA reads as TGTGCCAGCTCACGCAGCGACAGCGCAGGAGAGCAGTACTTC. The gene calls are TRBV18 and TRBJ2-7; tentative D call: TRBD1 (5 bases). Trimming pared 4 bases from V and 7 bases from J, leaving 17 bases between. The CDR3 sequence is 14 residues long. Germline values: CDR1 KGHSH, CDR2 LQKENI.

The chain couples TRBV7-2 to TRBJ1-2; D possibly corresponds to TRBD1 (5 bases). The CDR3 contains 17 residues. The germline CDR1 and CDR2 sequences are SGHTA and FQGNSA. Trimming cost V 6 bases and J 8 bases, with 28 bases left between them. CDR3 sequence reads: CASSSRLGDGVVGGYTF. DNA for the CDR3: TGTGCCAGCAGTTCCCGTCTGGGGGATGGGGTCGTAGGCGGCTACACCTTC.

This clonotype was observed a few times. The V and J genes are TRBV5-1 and TRBJ1-5; tentative D call: TRBD1 (5 bases). V lost 1 base to trimming and J lost 1 base, with 9 bases between them. The CDR3 extends over 15 amino acids. CDR1 SGHRS and CDR2 YFSETQ come from the germline V gene. The CDR3, as DNA: TGCGCCAGCAGCTTGCAGGGAGGAAGCAATCAGCCCCAGCATTTT. Encoded protein: CASSLQGGSNQPQHF.

The sample holds a few counts of this clonotype. This chain uses TRBV6-2 or TRBV6-3 with TRBJ2-1; 12 bases line up with TRBD2. The CDR3 runs 15 residues. Trimming at V came to 6 bases and at J to 2 bases, leaving 2 bases not matched to a gene. Germline V gene data show CDR1 as MNHEY and CDR2 as SVGEGT. CDR3 in DNA: TGTGCCAGCAGATCTAGCGGGGGGGCCTACAATGAGCAGTTCTTC. Encoded protein: CASRSSGGAYNEQFF.

The chain combines TRBV20-1 with TRBJ2-3, with a possible D match to TRBD2 (7 bases). The CDR3 runs 15 residues. V was cut by 1 base and J by 4 bases, with 15 bases left in between. The germline V gene encodes CDR1 DFQATT and CDR2 SNEGSKA (reference sequence). CDR3 amino acids: CSARGGGGPSDTQYF. The CDR3 bases are TGCAGTGCTAGAGGTGGGGGGGGGCCTTCAGATACGCAGTATTTT.

This clonotype was seen just once. V is TRBV7-3 and J is TRBJ2-6, with D hard to call. The CDR3 is made up of 16 amino acids. The V gene's germline CDR1 is SGHTA and CDR2 FQGTGA. Deletions cut 6 bases from V and 0 bases from J, with 12 bases between. The CDR3 is CASRRGPSSGANVLTF. As DNA, the CDR3 is TGTGCCAGCAGACGTGGACCGAGCTCTGGGGCCAACGTCCTGACTTTC.

Turning to this clonotype: One junction end disagrees with the germline gene, perhaps due to a read error. The chain couples TRBV11-1 to TRBJ1-2; D perhaps matches TRBD1 (5 bases). Germline V CDR1 and CDR2: SGHAT, FQDESV (reference sequence). The CDR3 contains 16 residues. The DNA for the CDR3 is TGTGCCAGCAGCCTACAATCGTGGATGGACAAGGCTTTGTTCGCCTTC. Its translation is CASSLQSWMDKALFAF.

This clonotype has just one count. V and J are TRBV5-1 and TRBJ1-3, with D perhaps TRBD1 (6 bases). CDR1 is SGHRS and CDR2 is YFSETQ in the germline V gene. This CDR3 is 17 amino acids long. V dropped 0 bases and J dropped 2 bases, with 15 bases sitting between them. The CDR3 DNA reads TGCGCCAGCAGCTTGGGAGGACCCCAGGGGCCTGGAAACACCATATATTTT. Translating it yields CASSLGGPQGPGNTIYF.

J is TRBJ2-5 and V is TRBV27; TRBD2 aligns across 11 bases. Unmatched junction bases numbered 10, after V lost 5 bases and J lost 2 bases. The CDR3 totals 17 residues. CDR1 and CDR2 from the germline V gene are MNHEY and SMNVEV (reference sequence). This CDR3 reads CASSPSGASGGQETQYF. Here the CDR3 DNA reads TGTGCCAGCAGTCCGTCCGGAGCTAGCGGGGGGCAAGAGACCCAGTACTTC.

The chain employs TRBV6-2 or TRBV6-3 and TRBJ2-1, with 7 positions matching TRBD1. V lost 7 bases and J lost 7; bases outside the gene matches: 13. This CDR3 spans 15 amino acids. Per germline, CDR1 MNHEY and CDR2 SVGEGT. The CDR3 region is CASTMTGLGVNEQFF. The CDR3 coding sequence is TGTGCCAGCACCATGACAGGGCTAGGGGTTAATGAGCAGTTCTTC.

This clonotype was seen a handful of times. This chain links TRBV20-1 with TRBJ1-1; D not resolved. V was cut by 5 bases and J by 4 bases, with 11 bases left in between. Germline values: CDR1 DFQATT, CDR2 SNEGSKA (reference sequence). The CDR3 runs to 12 residues. CDR3: CSAREYGTEAFF. CDR3 nucleotide sequence: TGCAGTGCTCGGGAGTACGGCACTGAAGCTTTCTTT.

This chain joins TRBV6-5 and TRBJ2-3; tentative D call: TRBD1 (5 bases). The CDR3 runs to 16 residues. Per germline, CDR1 MNHEY and CDR2 SVGAGI. The germline V and J ends were trimmed by 0 bases and 0 bases, with 10 bases remaining between them. The CDR3 DNA is TGTGCCAGCAGTTACTCGCTCCCAGGGAGCACAGATACGCAGTATTTT. Translating gives CASSYSLPGSTDTQYF.

The V and J genes are TRBV12-5 and TRBJ2-2; D gene ambiguous. This CDR3 has 13 amino acids. Germline V gene data show CDR1 as LGHNT and CDR2 as FRNRAP. Between the trimmed V and J ends, which lost 7 bases and 4 bases, there was a span of 10 bases. The CDR3 bases are TGTGCTAGTGCCCCCCCGGGCACCGGGGAGCTGTTTTTT. It encodes CASAPPGTGELFF.

The chain joins TRBV5-1 to TRBJ2-5, with 9 bases identical to TRBD2. The J segment lost 1 base and the V segment lost 2 bases, leaving 3 bases of the junction unmatched. The CDR3 sequence is 15 residues long. CDR1 SGHRS and CDR2 YFSETQ come from the germline V gene. CDR3 loop: CASSFSGGSQETQYF. The DNA of the CDR3 is TGCGCCAGCAGCTTTAGCGGGGGAAGCCAAGAGACCCAGTACTTC. Full variable domain (missing parts from reference TRBV5-1 and TRBJ2-5): KAGVTQTPRYLIKTRGQQVTLSCSPISGHRSVSWYQQTPGQGLQFLFEYFSETQRNKGNFPGRFSGRQFSNSRSEMNVSTLELGDSALYLCASSFSGGSQETQYFGPGTRLLVL.

The chain links TRBV7-9 to TRBJ2-2; D unclear. This CDR3 comprises 13 residues. From germline, CDR1 is SEHNR and CDR2 FQNEAQ (reference sequence). V was cut by 1 base and J by 6 bases, with 6 bases left in between. The CDR3: CASSLDSPGELFF. The CDR3, as DNA: TGTGCCAGCAGCTTAGATAGCCCCGGGGAGCTGTTTTTT.

In this sample, this clonotype turned up a few times. V gene TRBV4-2 combines with J gene TRBJ1-3; no clear D gene. V was cut by 3 bases and J by 0 bases, with 15 bases left in between. This CDR3 spans 17 amino acids. Germline V gene data show CDR1 as LGHNA and CDR2 as YNFKEQ. CDR3 DNA: TGTGCCAGCAGCCAGGACGGAAGAAGGAGCTCTGGAAACACCATATATTTT. Translation gives CASSQDGRRSSGNTIYF.